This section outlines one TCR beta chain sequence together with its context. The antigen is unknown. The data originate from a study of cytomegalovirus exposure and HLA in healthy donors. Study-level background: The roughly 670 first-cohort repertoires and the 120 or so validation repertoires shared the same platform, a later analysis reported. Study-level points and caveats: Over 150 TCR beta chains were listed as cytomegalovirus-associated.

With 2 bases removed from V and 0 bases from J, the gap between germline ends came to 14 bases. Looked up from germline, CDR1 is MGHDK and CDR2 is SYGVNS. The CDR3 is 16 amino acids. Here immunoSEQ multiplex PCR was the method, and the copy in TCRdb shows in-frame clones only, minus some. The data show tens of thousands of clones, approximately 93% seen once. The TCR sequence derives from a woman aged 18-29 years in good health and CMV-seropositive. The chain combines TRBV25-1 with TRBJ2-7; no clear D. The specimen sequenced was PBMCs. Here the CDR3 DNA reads TGTGCCAGCAGTGAAGCCGAAGCAGGTAGCTCCTACGAGCAGTACTTC. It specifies CASSEAEAGSSYEQYF.